The 21 T cell receptor beta chains reported below all come from one sample, sequenced in a study of T cells in Graves' hyperthyroidism and ophthalmopathy. Amplified TCR beta CDR3 regions came from RNA transcripts. First-round RT-PCR targeting the TCR CDR3 was performed with the HTBI primer set. TCRdb used MiXCR to reprocess the multiplex PCR reads, holding one entry per CDR3 protein. There are fewer than 750,000 distinct CDR3 sequences in the sample; 14% occur only once, and approximately 12% lies in the top ten. The specimen sequenced was blood. The receptor source for this set is a woman aged 50 to 60 with Graves' ophthalmopathy.

Regarding this clonotype: The junction differs from germline at one of its ends, possibly a read error. V gene TRBV9 combines with J gene TRBJ2-5; D gene uncertain. From germline, CDR1 is SGDLS and CDR2 YYNGEE. The CDR3 contains 14 residues. CDR3 in DNA: TGTGCCAGCGGCGTAGATCCCGGCCAAGAGACCCAGTACTTC. It encodes CASGVDPGQETQYF. The variable domain in full, with the rest retrieved from reference TRBV9 and TRBJ2-5, is DSGVTQTPKHLITATGQRVTLRCSPRSGDLSVYWYQQSLDQGLQFLIQYYNGEERAKGNILERFSAQQFPDLHSELNLSSLELGDSALYFCASGVDPGQETQYFGPGTRLLVL.

This clonotype appeared a few times. The genes are TRBV7-3 and TRBJ2-3; 15 bases match TRBD2. Germline lookup yields CDR1 SGHTA and CDR2 FQGTGA. Trimming removed 2 bases from V and 2 bases from J; junction bases left unmatched: 2. This CDR3 contains 17 residues. The chain's CDR3 is CASSLGLAGGDTDTQYF. CDR3 bases: TGTGCCAGCAGCTTAGGACTAGCGGGAGGGGACACAGATACGCAGTATTTT.

This clonotype was recorded many times. This rearrangement joins TRBV29-1 to TRBJ2-1; TRBD2 agrees at 8 bases. Per germline, CDR1 SQVTM and CDR2 ANQGSEA. The junction had 6 bases not matched to a gene; V was cut back by 3 bases and J by 5 bases. The CDR3 totals 14 residues. The CDR3 bases are TGCAGCGTTGATGTGGCGGGAGGACACAATGAGCAGTTCTTC. This encodes CSVDVAGGHNEQFF.

The chain has TRBV7-3 and TRBJ2-2; maybe TRBD2 (5 bases). Trimming pared 0 bases from V and 4 bases from J, leaving 6 bases between. This CDR3 comprises 14 residues. Germline values: CDR1 SGHTA, CDR2 FQGTGA. This chain's CDR3 is CASSLTSVTGELFF. The CDR3 DNA follows: TGTGCCAGCAGCTTAACTAGCGTCACCGGGGAGCTGTTTTTT.

Many counts were recorded for this clonotype. The genes are TRBV28 and TRBJ2-2; 8 bases line up with TRBD2. Germline CDR1 reads MDHEN; CDR2 reads SYDVKM. V lost 2 bases and J lost 2; bases outside the gene matches: 4. The CDR3 length is 16 residues. The CDR3 region is CASSLTAGVNTGELFF. The CDR3 bases are TGTGCCAGCAGTTTAACAGCGGGAGTCAACACCGGGGAGCTGTTTTTT.

The sample holds many counts of this clonotype. The rearrangement links TRBV28 to TRBJ2-7; 9 nucleotides line up with TRBD2. This CDR3 contains 16 residues. Germline CDR1 is MDHEN and CDR2 is SYDVKM. The junction had 9 bases not matched to a gene; V was cut back by 3 bases and J by 3 bases. CDR3 in amino acids: CASSFYGSGSSYEQYF. Here the CDR3 DNA reads TGTGCCAGCAGTTTTTATGGTAGCGGGAGTAGCTACGAGCAGTACTTC.

In this sample, this clonotype turned up many times. This chain connects TRBV28 to TRBJ2-7, with TRBD2 matching over 7 bases. The J segment lost 3 bases and the V segment lost 7 bases, leaving 9 bases of the junction unmatched. The germline V gene encodes CDR1 MDHEN and CDR2 SYDVKM. The CDR3 is 14 residues long. CDR3: CASIGLADNYEQYF. CDR3 DNA: TGTGCCAGCATTGGGCTAGCGGATAACTACGAGCAGTACTTC. The full variable domain, completed using reference TRBV28 and TRBJ2-7, is DVKVTQSSRYLVKRTGEKVFLECVQDMDHENMFWYRQDPGLGLRLIYFSYDVKMKEKGDIPEGYSVSREKKERFSLILESASTNQTSMYLCASIGLADNYEQYFGPGTRLTVT.

In its sample, this clonotype was seen many times. The V and J genes are TRBV3-1 and TRBJ2-1; D uncertain. The CDR3 spans 11 residues. V was pared by 3 bases and J by 7 bases, with 4 bases between. CDR1 and CDR2 from the germline V gene are LGHDT and YNNKEL (reference sequence). This CDR3 reads CASSHRNEQFF. As DNA, the CDR3 is TGTGCCAGCAGCCATAGGAATGAGCAGTTCTTC.

This clonotype was counted at least ten times. V is TRBV28 and J is TRBJ1-1, with TRBD1 matching 9 bases. Germline CDR1 MDHEN, CDR2 SYDVKM. The CDR3 runs to 15 residues. The V segment lost 5 bases and the J segment 4 bases; nucleotides outside the gene matches: 8. The CDR3 bases are TGTGCCAGCAGTACCTCGACAGGGGGGTTCACTGAAGCTTTCTTT. Encoded protein: CASSTSTGGFTEAFF.

The gene calls are TRBV28 and TRBJ2-1; D uncertain. V was pared by 6 bases and J by 2 bases, with 8 bases between. The CDR3 contains 13 residues. The germline gives CDR1 MDHEN, CDR2 SYDVKM. The CDR3 DNA reads TGTGCCAGCAGCCAGGCAACCTACAATGAGCAGTTCTTC. The encoded protein is CASSQATYNEQFF.

This clonotype has only a few counts. This rearrangement joins TRBV28 to TRBJ2-2; D is unresolved. The V end was cut by 5 bases, the J end by 8 bases, with 9 bases between. CDR1 is MDHEN and CDR2 is SYDVKM in the germline V gene. The CDR3 contains 12 residues. The CDR3 sequence: CASSPPLGELFF. The CDR3 nucleotides read TGTGCCAGCAGTCCCCCCTTAGGGGAGCTGTTTTTT.

The chain combines TRBV7-3 with TRBJ2-3; 10 nucleotides align to TRBD2. CDR1 is SGHTA and CDR2 is FQGTGA in the germline V gene. The CDR3 contains 17 residues. The V segment lost 3 bases and the J segment 0 bases; nucleotides outside the gene matches: 6. The CDR3: CASSFRLAGTSTDTQYF. The CDR3 nucleotides are TGTGCCAGCAGCTTCCGACTAGCGGGCACTAGCACAGATACGCAGTATTTT. The variable domain in full, completed from reference TRBV7-3 and TRBJ2-3, reads GAGVSQTPSNKVTEKGKYVELRCDPISGHTALYWYRQSLGQGPEFLIYFQGTGAADDSGLPNDRFFAVRPEGSVSTLKIQRTERGDSAVYLCASSFRLAGTSTDTQYFGPGTRLTVL.

Regarding this clonotype: A much more abundant neighbour one base away suggests this may be a read error. The chain has TRBV7-6 and TRBJ2-1; D gene uncertain. Trimming pared 3 bases from V and 1 base from J, leaving 4 bases between. The CDR3 sequence is 13 residues long. CDR1 and CDR2 from the germline V gene are SGHVS and FNYEAQ. The CDR3 loop is CASSFVSYNEQFF. The CDR3 region has the DNA TGTGCCAGCAGCTTCGTATCCTACAATGAGCAGTTCTTC.

This clonotype was seen more than once but under ten times. The chain uses TRBV5-1 and TRBJ1-4, with TRBD1 matching over 10 bases. The CDR3 length is 16 residues. V shed 5 bases, J shed 6 bases, and the junction held 10 bases outside the gene matches. CDR1 SGHRS and CDR2 YFSETQ come from the germline V gene. The CDR3 loop is CASRGDRGIVDEKLFF. In DNA form, the CDR3 reads TGCGCCAGCAGAGGGGACAGGGGAATTGTGGATGAAAAACTGTTTTTT. The variable domain in full, completed from reference TRBV5-1 and TRBJ1-4, reads KAGVTQTPRYLIKTRGQQVTLSCSPISGHRSVSWYQQTPGQGLQFLFEYFSETQRNKGNFPGRFSGRQFSNSRSEMNVSTLELGDSALYLCASRGDRGIVDEKLFFGSGTQLSVL.

V and J are TRBV18 and TRBJ2-3; perhaps TRBD1 as D (5 bases). V was pared by 0 bases and J by 3 bases, with 7 bases between. This CDR3 contains 14 residues. Germline-derived CDR1 and CDR2 are KGHSH and LQKENI. The CDR3 reads CASSPPRVTDTQYF. The CDR3 DNA follows: TGTGCCAGCTCACCACCCAGGGTGACAGATACGCAGTATTTT. The full variable domain, its missing parts supplied by reference TRBV18 and TRBJ2-3, is NAGVMQNPRHLVRRRGQEARLRCSPMKGHSHVYWYRQLPEEGLKFMVYLQKENIIDESGMPKERFSAEFPKEGPSILRIQQVVRGDSAAYFCASSPPRVTDTQYFGPGTRLTVL.

At least ten counts were recorded for this clonotype. The chain has TRBV7-8 and TRBJ1-1; D is unclear. Trimming pared 0 bases from V and 8 bases from J, leaving 10 bases between. Germline CDR1 SGHVS, CDR2 FQNEAQ. The CDR3 has 13 amino acids. As DNA, the CDR3 is TGTGCCAGCAGCTTAGCGCGGGGAGGGGAAGCTTTCTTT. It yields the protein CASSLARGGEAFF.

This chain uses TRBV28 with TRBJ1-2; the D gene is possibly TRBD1 (6 bases). The CDR3 loop spans 18 amino acids. V was clipped by 1 base and J by 1 base, with 19 bases between them. The V gene's germline CDR1 is MDHEN and CDR2 SYDVKM. This CDR3 is CASSLFIGGQKDNYGYTF. The CDR3, as DNA: TGTGCCAGCAGTTTATTTATCGGGGGGCAAAAAGATAACTATGGCTACACCTTC.

This clonotype has at least ten counts. Written as DNA, the CDR3 is TGTGCCAGCAGCCTTTCACCTAATACGCAGTATTTT. Translating it yields CASSLSPNTQYF. J is TRBJ2-3 and V is TRBV6-1; no firm D call. Deletions cut 6 bases from V and 7 bases from J, with 11 bases between. Looked up from germline, CDR1 is MNHNS and CDR2 is SASEGT. The CDR3 has 12 residues.

This clonotype has only a few counts. V and J are TRBV7-3 and TRBJ2-3; D gene uncertain. V was pared by 5 bases and J by 5 bases, with 17 bases between. CDR1 SGHTA and CDR2 FQGTGA come from the germline V gene. This CDR3 has 15 residues. CDR3 residues: CASSPGMGKGDTQYF. The DNA for the CDR3 is TGTGCCAGCAGCCCAGGTATGGGAAAAGGAGATACGCAGTATTTT.

This clonotype was detected many times. J is TRBJ2-1 and V is TRBV3-1, with 13 bases fitting TRBD2. The CDR3 consists of 16 residues. With 5 bases clipped from V and 8 bases from J, the junction kept 9 bases outside the gene matches. Germline CDR1 and CDR2: LGHDT and YNNKEL (reference sequence). Written as DNA, the CDR3 is TGTGCCAGCAGCGACCACACTAGCGGGAGGGCTTATGAGCAGTTCTTC. Translated, it gives CASSDHTSGRAYEQFF.

This chain connects TRBV19 to TRBJ2-1, with D possibly called TRBD1 or TRBD2 (5 bases each). This CDR3 comprises 16 residues. Trimming removed 9 bases from V and 7 bases from J, with 25 bases in between. From germline, CDR1 is LNHDA and CDR2 SQIVND (reference sequence). The chain's CDR3 is CASSQAGTRKGNEQFF. The CDR3 nucleotides read TGTGCCAGCTCACAGGCCGGGACCAGAAAGGGGAATGAGCAGTTCTTC.